These 22 T cell receptor beta chains were all obtained from the same sample, sequenced in a study of T cell responses to AZD1222 COVID-19 vaccine. Sequencing was performed with immunoSEQ multiplex PCR; in TCRdb, only in-frame clones are kept and a portion is missing. The sample has about 84,000 clones; approximately 83% are singletons. Sequenced here: peripheral blood, sampled 28 days after the second AZD1222 dose. The source is an adult who received the AZD1222 COVID-19 vaccine.

The CDR3 protein is CASSPRGENYGYTF. The DNA for the CDR3 is TGTGCCAGCAGCCCCCGGGGTGAGAACTATGGCTACACCTTC. The chain carries TRBV6-5 and TRBJ1-2; D remains unclear. Germline V gives CDR1 MNHEY, CDR2 SVGAGI. The CDR3 spans 14 residues. V lost 6 bases, J lost 2 bases, and 13 bases lay in between.

The gene calls are TRBV11-1 and TRBJ1-1, with D uncertain. This CDR3 region has 14 residues. Germline assignment: CDR1 SGHAT and CDR2 FQDESV (reference sequence). The germline V and J ends were trimmed by 4 bases and 4 bases, with 13 bases remaining between them. The DNA for the CDR3 is TGTGCCAGCAGCTCAACTCCCATCGGCACTGAAGCTTTCTTT. Its translation: CASSSTPIGTEAFF.

The chain is built from TRBV27 and TRBJ1-2; 8 bases map to TRBD1. The CDR3 is made up of 14 amino acids. V was clipped by 4 bases and J by 3 bases; unmatched bases: 4. From germline, CDR1 is MNHEY and CDR2 SMNVEV (reference sequence). In DNA form, the CDR3 reads TGTGCCAGCAGTTCAGGGGGCGCCGACTATGGCTACACCTTC. Its translation: CASSSGGADYGYTF.

The genes are TRBV4-1 and TRBJ2-2; 10 bases match TRBD1. Looked up from germline, CDR1 is MGHRA and CDR2 is YSYEKL. V shed 8 bases, J shed 5 bases, and the junction held 8 bases outside the gene matches. CDR3 size: 15 residues. The CDR3 nucleotides read TGCGCCAGCTCCGGGACAGGGGTTATTACCGGGGAGCTGTTTTTT. Protein product: CASSGTGVITGELFF.

CDR3 nucleotides: TGTGCCATCAGCGGCCATGCCAGGGAGACCCAGTACTTC. It is translated as CAISGHARETQYF. The chain uses TRBV10-3 and TRBJ2-5, with D unclear. The V gene's germline CDR1 is ENHRY and CDR2 SYGVKD. The V end lost 6 bases, the J end lost 5 bases, and 13 bases lay between the germline ends. The CDR3 spans 13 residues.

The chain is built from TRBV24-1 and TRBJ1-4; no clear D gene. The ends were cut back, 5 bases at V and 5 bases at J, with 17 bases in the middle. The CDR3 spans 16 residues. Germline CDR1 and CDR2: KGHDR and SFDVKD. The CDR3 sequence: CATSVFPLEENEKLFF. The CDR3 region has the DNA TGTGCCACCAGTGTGTTTCCGTTGGAAGAAAATGAAAAACTGTTTTTT.

The V gene is TRBV30, the J gene TRBJ2-1; tentative D call: TRBD1 (5 bases). The CDR3 consists of 13 residues. Per the germline V gene, CDR1 is GTSNPN and CDR2 is SVGIG (reference sequence). V was cut by 0 bases and J by 7 bases, with 10 bases left in between. CDR3 DNA: TGTGCCTGGAGTGTGGCCAGGGTGAATGAGCAGTTCTTC. Protein sequence: CAWSVARVNEQFF.

The rearrangement joins TRBV5-1 to TRBJ2-2; TRBD2 might be the D (6 bases). This CDR3 comprises 15 residues. V was trimmed by 5 bases and J by 5 bases, leaving 16 bases between them. Germline V gene lookup returns CDR1 SGHRS and CDR2 YFSETQ. CDR3 loop: CASRVVPGETGELFF. The CDR3 DNA sequence: TGCGCCAGCAGGGTTGTCCCGGGGGAAACCGGGGAGCTGTTTTTT.

The chain has TRBV15 and TRBJ1-6; 7 bases are shared with TRBD1. Trimming took 0 bases from V and 9 from J; bases not matched to a gene: 11. From germline, CDR1 is LNHNV and CDR2 YYDKDF (reference sequence). The CDR3 loop spans 17 amino acids. CDR3 protein: CATSRDLTGRLSSPLHF. CDR3 in DNA: TGTGCCACCAGCAGAGATCTGACAGGGAGGTTGAGTTCACCCCTCCACTTT. Full variable domain (outside the CDR3, taken from reference TRBV15 and TRBJ1-6): DAMVIQNPRYQVTQFGKPVTLSCSQTLNHNVMYWYQQKSSQAPKLLFHYYDKDFNNEADTPDNFQSRRPNTSFCFLDIRSPGLGDTAMYLCATSRDLTGRLSSPLHFGNGTRLTVT.

The J gene is TRBJ2-7, the V gene TRBV24-1, with D perhaps matching TRBD2 (5 bases). The CDR3 extends over 14 amino acids. CDR1 and CDR2 from the germline V gene are KGHDR and SFDVKD. Trimming removed 3 bases at V and 6 bases at J, with 14 bases between. As DNA, the CDR3 is TGTGCCACCAGTGATCTAGAAGGACTCTCCGAGCAGTACTTC. This gives the protein CATSDLEGLSEQYF.

This clone was picked up a small number of times. This chain joins TRBV9 and TRBJ2-1, with no clear D. The CDR3 runs 15 residues. CDR1 and CDR2 from the germline V gene are SGDLS and YYNGEE. With 4 bases removed from V and 3 bases from J, the gap between germline ends came to 14 bases. In nucleotides, the CDR3 is TGTGCCAGCAGCCGGACCGTAACGGGCTACAATGAGCAGTTCTTC. This encodes CASSRTVTGYNEQFF.

The chain carries TRBV6-5 and TRBJ1-3; no clear D gene. Trimming left V 4 bases short and J 2 bases short, with 9 bases between. The CDR3 has 14 residues. From germline, CDR1 is MNHEY and CDR2 SVGAGI. The CDR3 DNA reads TGTGCCAGCAGTTCCGGACTTCCTGGAAACACCATATATTTT. Protein product: CASSSGLPGNTIYF.

V gene TRBV3-1 (or the pseudogene TRBV3-2) combines with J gene TRBJ2-2; D unresolved. Trimming cost V 0 bases and J 6 bases, with 8 bases left between them. CDR1 is LGHDT and CDR2 is YNNKEL in the germline V gene (reference sequence). The CDR3 extends over 14 amino acids. The CDR3 bases are TGTGCCAGCAGCCAAGACAGAGTGGCCGGGGAGCTGTTTTTT. It is translated as CASSQDRVAGELFF.

The chain combines TRBV6-2 or TRBV6-3 with TRBJ2-7; 13 nucleotides match TRBD2. This CDR3 contains 15 residues. The germline CDR1 and CDR2 sequences are MNHEY and SVGEGT. V was pared by 6 bases and J by 4 bases, with 6 bases of the junction left unmatched. The CDR3 sequence is CASSSGLAGAYEQYF. The CDR3 DNA sequence: TGTGCCAGCAGCTCAGGACTAGCGGGGGCATACGAGCAGTACTTC.

The rearrangement joins TRBV7-6 to TRBJ1-2; D is ambiguous. V was pared by 1 base and J by 8 bases, with 14 bases between. This CDR3 is 14 amino acids long. Per the germline V gene, CDR1 is SGHVS and CDR2 is FNYEAQ. DNA for the CDR3: TGTGCCAGCAGCTTAGGAACTGGGGAATCGGGCTACACCTTC. Amino acid sequence: CASSLGTGESGYTF. Full variable domain (missing parts from reference TRBV7-6 and TRBJ1-2): GAGVSQSPRYKVTKRGQDVALRCDPISGHVSLYWYRQALGQGPEFLTYFNYEAQQDKSGLPNDRFSAERPEGSISTLTIQRTEQRDSAMYRCASSLGTGESGYTFGSGTRLTVV.

In this sample, this clone turned up a few times. The CDR3 sequence is CASSLAFQAVDTQYF. As DNA, the CDR3 is TGTGCCAGCAGCTTGGCTTTTCAGGCAGTAGATACGCAGTATTTT. V is TRBV5-5 and J is TRBJ2-3; D not certain. Deletions cut 0 bases from V and 5 bases from J, with 13 bases between. The CDR3 sequence is 15 residues long. Germline V gives CDR1 SGHKS, CDR2 YYEKEE (reference sequence). Supplemented by reference TRBV5-5 and TRBJ2-3, the full variable domain reads DAGVTQSPTHLIKTRGQQVTLRCSPISGHKSVSWYQQVLGQGPQFIFQYYEKEERGRGNFPDRFSARQFPNYSSELNVNALLLGDSALYLCASSLAFQAVDTQYFGPGTRLTVL.

CDR3 sequence: CASSYSKQGKSGYTF. CDR3 nucleotide sequence: TGTGCCAGCAGTTACTCTAAACAGGGGAAAAGCGGCTACACCTTC. The V call is TRBV6-5, the J call TRBJ1-2; TRBD1 matches 7 bases. Germline V gene data show CDR1 as MNHEY and CDR2 as SVGAGI. CDR3 size: 15 residues. J gave up 8 bases and V 0 bases, and 9 bases lay outside the gene matches.

This clone came up a few times. The rearrangement links TRBV2 to TRBJ1-4, with D perhaps TRBD1 (5 bases). The ends were cut back, 9 bases at V and 6 bases at J, with 14 bases in the middle. Germline assignment: CDR1 SNHLY and CDR2 FYNNEI. This CDR3 spans 13 amino acids. The CDR3 DNA reads as TGTGCCAGTCGAGGGGACGCGGATGAAAAACTGTTTTTT. It is translated as CASRGDADEKLFF.

The CDR3 here is CASSLDASGYEQFF. Here the CDR3 DNA reads TGTGCCAGCAGCTTAGACGCTAGCGGGTATGAGCAGTTCTTC. The V and J genes are TRBV7-9 and TRBJ2-1; the match to TRBD2 covers 8 bases. Germline V gene data show CDR1 as SEHNR and CDR2 as FQNEAQ (reference sequence). The CDR3 covers 14 residues. V was pared by 1 base and J by 8 bases, with 4 bases of the junction left unmatched.

This sequence joins TRBV18 and TRBJ1-1; D might be TRBD1 (5 bases). This CDR3 has 14 amino acids. V shed 1 base and J shed 5 bases, with 11 bases lying between them. Germline CDR1 and CDR2: KGHSH and LQKENI. The CDR3 spells CASSPRVRETEAFF. The CDR3 DNA sequence: TGTGCCAGCTCACCACGTGTCAGGGAGACTGAAGCTTTCTTT.

This clone appeared a few times. The chain combines TRBV7-2 with TRBJ2-1; a weak D match, TRBD1 (7 bases). The germline CDR1 and CDR2 sequences are SGHTA and FQGNSA. The CDR3 has 16 amino acids. The V gene lost 5 bases and the J gene lost 5 bases, with 19 bases spanning the gap. The CDR3 sequence: CASSRGTARRNNEQFF. CDR3 DNA sequence: TGTGCCAGCAGCCGCGGGACAGCCAGGAGGAACAATGAGCAGTTCTTC.

There are a few counts of this clone. The rearrangement joins TRBV6-1 to TRBJ2-1; TRBD1 or TRBD2 may be the D gene (6 bases each). This CDR3 region has 16 residues. Germline lookup yields CDR1 MNHNS and CDR2 SASEGT. V was trimmed by 2 bases and J by 8 bases, leaving 19 bases between them. In DNA, the CDR3 is TGTGCCAGCAGTGAAATCACGGGGGCTGGGTCCTATGAGCAGTTCTTC. Translating gives CASSEITGAGSYEQFF.